This passage covers 4 T cell receptor beta chains from one sample sequenced in a study of radiation and T cells in renal cell carcinoma. Clones were read by immunoSEQ multiplex PCR, and TCRdb kept only the in-frame ones, dropping some. The table has 15,000 to 17,000 clones, roughly 56% seen once. Stated treatment: treatment-naive control, cytoreductive nephrectomy. The specimen comprised tumor tissue, sampled from a patient whose treatment was nephrectomy without radiotherapy. The receptors were gathered from a man aged 50 to 60 with renal cell carcinoma.

This clone was recorded a few times. CDR3 loop: CASSPQGAGQPQHF. DNA for the CDR3: TGTGCCAGCTCACCTCAGGGGGCCGGTCAGCCCCAGCATTTT. The chain couples TRBV18 to TRBJ1-5; 8 bases are shared with TRBD1. V lost 3 bases and J lost 6; bases outside the gene matches: 4. In germline, CDR1 is KGHSH, CDR2 LQKENI. This CDR3 spans 14 amino acids.

This clone has a handful of counts. This sequence may be a read error, since a much larger clone differs from it by one base. The gene calls are TRBV11-2 and TRBJ2-7, with 9 bases that match TRBD2. The trim removed 0 bases at V and 2 bases at J, leaving 2 bases unmatched. Germline V gene sequence: CDR1 SGHAT, CDR2 FQNNGV. The CDR3 consists of 15 residues. CDR3 sequence: CASSLETSGTYEQYF. CDR3 sequence (DNA): TGTGCCAGCAGCTTAGAGACTAGCGGAACCTACGAGCAGTACTTC.

The chain employs TRBV5-1 and TRBJ1-3, with 7 positions matching TRBD1. Trimming at V came to 0 bases and at J to 4 bases, leaving 7 bases not matched to a gene. This CDR3 contains 16 residues. Looked up from germline, CDR1 is SGHRS and CDR2 is YFSETQ. The CDR3 coding sequence is TGCGCCAGCAGCTTGGACGGGACAGCAGGAGGAAACACCATATATTTT. The encoded protein is CASSLDGTAGGNTIYF.

The chain joins TRBV13 to TRBJ2-5; TRBD1 might be the D (7 bases). V was pared by 4 bases and J by 5 bases, with 20 bases between. From germline, CDR1 is PRHDT and CDR2 FYEKMQ (reference sequence). The CDR3 is made up of 16 amino acids. CDR3 protein: CASSSPTGRIDETQYF. The CDR3 DNA sequence: TGTGCCAGCAGCTCTCCGACAGGGAGGATTGACGAGACCCAGTACTTC.